These 3 T cell receptor beta chains came from one sample sequenced in a study of cytomegalovirus exposure and HLA in healthy donors. Primers: 60 Vbeta forward and 13 Jbeta reverse. TCRdb's table, derived via immunoSEQ multiplex PCR, lists solely in-frame clones and lacks some. The sample comprises around 210,000 clones, 79% of which are singletons, and more than 0.35% rests with the top ten. Material: PBMCs. The receptors stem from a male donor in good health and CMV-seropositive.

This clone was seen a single time. The chain links TRBV7-2 to TRBJ1-1; TRBD1 is a possible D gene (5 bases). The CDR3 loop spans 19 amino acids. The V gene's germline CDR1 is SGHTA and CDR2 FQGNSA. Trimming took off 0 bases at V and 1 base at J, with 21 bases between the two ends. CDR3 sequence: CASSLATTATARKNTEAFF. The DNA for the CDR3 is TGTGCCAGCAGCTTAGCGACGACAGCCACCGCACGAAAGAACACTGAAGCTTTCTTT.

This clone was seen only once. The rearrangement joins TRBV9 to TRBJ2-1, with 10 bases matching TRBD2. V lost 4 bases and J lost 6; bases outside the gene matches: 7. Germline-derived CDR1 and CDR2 are SGDLS and YYNGEE. The CDR3 contains 15 residues. CDR3 region: CASSLRSGRGNEQFF. CDR3 sequence (DNA): TGTGCCAGCAGCCTCCGGAGCGGGAGGGGCAATGAGCAGTTCTTC.

Here the CDR3 reads CASSLDSTPGQGKLFF. CDR3 in DNA: TGTGCCAGCAGCTTAGATTCCACGCCAGGTCAGGGAAAACTGTTTTTT. The chain is built from TRBV7-9 and TRBJ1-4; D may be TRBD1 (5 bases). Germline values: CDR1 SEHNR, CDR2 FQNEAQ (reference sequence). The CDR3 contains 16 residues. Trimming stripped 1 base from V and 10 bases from J, with 19 bases between.